Following are 23 T cell receptor beta chains from one sample sequenced in a study of graft-versus-host responses after intestinal transplantation. Only in-frame clones appear in the TCRdb table, and some are missing; sequencing was by immunoSEQ multiplex PCR. This table has about 15,000 clones, about 70% appearing once. Processing released intraepithelial and lamina propria lymphocytes from the graft tissue. The sequences come from ileum tissue, collected just over 700 days after intestinal transplantation. The receptors derive from a human patient who received an intestinal transplant, so some T cells may come from the graft donor.

The chain employs TRBV30 and TRBJ1-3; D unresolved. Trimming took 2 bases from V and 4 from J, leaving 6 bases between them. The CDR3 covers 12 residues. CDR1 GTSNPN and CDR2 SVGIG come from the germline V gene (reference sequence). The DNA for the CDR3 is TGTGCCTGGAGTAAAATCGGAAACACCATATATTTT. Its translation is CAWSKIGNTIYF.

The rearrangement uses TRBV19 and TRBJ1-1; D gene uncertain. This CDR3 is 14 amino acids long. Germline V CDR1 and CDR2: LNHDA, SQIVND (reference sequence). V lost 6 bases and J 5 bases, leaving 16 bases between the germline ends. The CDR3 coding sequence is TGTGCCAGTAGCGATTGGGAGCGTTGGACTGAAGCTTTCTTT. As protein: CASSDWERWTEAFF.

This clone was detected only a few times. This rearrangement joins TRBV27 to TRBJ2-5; tentative D call: TRBD1 (5 bases). Germline V CDR1 and CDR2: MNHEY, SMNVEV (reference sequence). The CDR3 loop spans 12 amino acids. The V end lost 8 bases, the J end lost 2 bases, and 9 bases lay between the germline ends. The CDR3 DNA is TGTGCCAGCGGCCGGACACAAGAGACCCAGTACTTC. It is translated as CASGRTQETQYF.

The chain combines TRBV4-2 with TRBJ1-2; unclear D gene. This CDR3 is 11 amino acids long. Germline values: CDR1 LGHNA, CDR2 YNFKEQ. The germline V and J ends were trimmed by 6 bases and 2 bases, with 4 bases remaining between them. CDR3 protein: CASRLNYGYTF. Written as DNA, the CDR3 is TGTGCCAGCAGATTGAACTATGGCTACACCTTC.

The rearrangement joins TRBV29-1 to TRBJ2-5; perhaps D is TRBD1 or TRBD2 (5 bases each). The CDR3 length is 12 residues. Trimming cost V 7 bases and J 4 bases, with 13 bases left between them. The germline V gene encodes CDR1 SQVTM and CDR2 ANQGSEA. In DNA form, the CDR3 reads TGCAGCGCCAATGAGGGGCCAGAGACCCAGTACTTC. The encoded protein is CSANEGPETQYF.

V gene TRBV19 combines with J gene TRBJ2-5; D gene uncertain. Germline V lookup: CDR1 LNHDA, CDR2 SQIVND (reference sequence). Trimming shortened V by 1 base and J by 4 bases, and 7 bases separated the two germline ends. The CDR3 consists of 13 residues. DNA for the CDR3: TGTGCCAGTAGTATAGGGAACTCAGAGACCCAGTACTTC. This sequence encodes CASSIGNSETQYF.

By share, this clone counts as medium-sized. The V and J genes are TRBV10-3 and TRBJ2-7, with 9 bases aligning to TRBD1. The germline V gene has CDR1 ENHRY and CDR2 SYGVKD. The V gene end was trimmed by 6 bases and the J gene end by 6 bases; junction bases not matched to a gene: 6. The CDR3 length is 13 residues. The CDR3: CAIRRQGEAEQYF. The CDR3 region has the DNA TGTGCCATCAGAAGACAGGGGGAGGCCGAGCAGTACTTC.

This clone has more than one count but fewer than ten. CDR3 in DNA: TGTGCCAGCAGTGATATTCGGGGACTAGCGGGGGGCAGGAACACCGGGGAGCTGTTTTTT. Translating gives CASSDIRGLAGGRNTGELFF. This sequence joins TRBV2 and TRBJ2-2; 15 bases fit TRBD2. With V trimmed by 3 bases and J by 1 base, 9 bases remained unmatched. Per germline, CDR1 SNHLY and CDR2 FYNNEI. This CDR3 is built from 20 residues.

The chain joins TRBV27 to TRBJ2-7, with D possibly matching TRBD2 (6 bases). The V gene's germline CDR1 is MNHEY and CDR2 SMNVEV (reference sequence). The germline V and J ends were trimmed by 5 bases and 2 bases, with 13 bases remaining between them. The CDR3 length is 14 residues. The CDR3: CASSAPGLTYEQYF. The DNA for the CDR3 is TGTGCCAGCAGTGCACCGGGACTCACCTACGAGCAGTACTTC.

The chain recombines TRBV10-3 with TRBJ2-3, with D uncertain. The CDR3 is 13 residues long. V shed 3 bases and J shed 2 bases, with 6 bases lying between them. Germline CDR1 ENHRY, CDR2 SYGVKD. The CDR3 nucleotides read TGTGCCATCAGTGACAGCAACACAGATACGCAGTATTTT. Its translation: CAISDSNTDTQYF.

The chain links TRBV2 to TRBJ1-1; D gene ambiguous. V was trimmed by 2 bases and J by 9 bases, leaving 10 bases between them. The CDR3 loop spans 12 amino acids. CDR1 is SNHLY, CDR2 FYNNEI, per germline. The CDR3 DNA reads as TGTGCCAGCAGTGAAAACAGCCCTCAAGCTTTCTTT. It specifies CASSENSPQAFF. The full variable domain, its missing parts supplied by reference TRBV2 and TRBJ1-1, is EPEVTQTPSHQVTQMGQEVILRCVPISNHLYFYWYRQILGQKVEFLVSFYNNEISEKSEIFDDQFSVERPDGSNFTLKIRSTKLEDSAMYFCASSENSPQAFFGQGTRLTVV.

The rearrangement links TRBV7-2 to TRBJ1-2; no clear D gene. This CDR3 has 14 residues. Trimming pared 2 bases from V and 4 bases from J, leaving 11 bases between. The V gene's germline CDR1 is SGHTA and CDR2 FQGNSA. The CDR3: CASSLSQPVYGYTF. DNA for the CDR3: TGTGCCAGCAGCTTAAGTCAGCCGGTCTATGGCTACACCTTC.

The gene calls are TRBV19 and TRBJ2-7; perhaps TRBD2 as D (5 bases). Trimming pared 4 bases from V and 0 bases from J, leaving 7 bases between. This CDR3 contains 13 residues. Germline loops: CDR1 LNHDA, CDR2 SQIVND (reference sequence). CDR3 residues: CASSTGNSYEQYF. DNA for the CDR3: TGTGCCAGTAGTACCGGGAACTCCTACGAGCAGTACTTC.

This clone was observed a single time. Other DNA sequences in the same sample also yield this CDR3. The chain is built from TRBV14 and TRBJ2-7; D gene unclear. The V and J ends lost 2 bases and 0 bases respectively, with 11 bases between them. The germline V gene has CDR1 SGHDN and CDR2 FVKESK. This CDR3 is 15 amino acids long. CDR3 sequence reads: CASSQPPPASYEQYF. The CDR3 DNA is TGTGCCAGCAGCCAACCCCCCCCCGCCTCCTACGAGCAGTACTTC. The full variable domain, its missing parts supplied by reference TRBV14 and TRBJ2-7, is EAGVTQFPSHSVIEKGQTVTLRCDPISGHDNLYWYRRVMGKEIKFLLHFVKESKQDESGMPNNRFLAERTGGTYSTLKVQPAELEDSGVYFCASSQPPPASYEQYFGPGTRLTVT.

The table lists this clone with a few counts. The gene calls are TRBV4-1 and TRBJ1-5, with unresolved D. The CDR3 extends over 17 amino acids. Germline loops: CDR1 MGHRA, CDR2 YSYEKL. V lost 0 bases, J lost 4 bases, and 16 bases lay in between. CDR3 bases: TGCGCCAGCAGCCAAGACCCGGCGTCCGGAATAAATCAGCCCCAGCATTTT. Protein product: CASSQDPASGINQPQHF.

By sample fraction, this clone is medium-sized. The V and J genes are TRBV19 and TRBJ1-2; D perhaps matches TRBD1 (6 bases). V was shortened by 2 bases and J by 4 bases, with 11 bases between the two germline ends. CDR3 size: 14 residues. Per the germline V gene, CDR1 is LNHDA and CDR2 is SQIVND (reference sequence). CDR3 loop: CASSIKQGSYGYTF. Here the CDR3 DNA reads TGTGCCAGTAGTATAAAACAGGGCAGCTATGGCTACACCTTC.

J is TRBJ2-7 and V is TRBV30; 7 positions agree with TRBD1. Per germline, CDR1 GTSNPN and CDR2 SVGIG (reference sequence). The CDR3 is 15 residues long. With V trimmed by 4 bases and J by 5 bases, 14 bases remained unmatched. The CDR3 here is CAWTKPGQTRNEQYF. The CDR3, as DNA: TGTGCCTGGACCAAACCGGGACAGACTCGGAACGAGCAGTACTTC.

The chain recombines TRBV4-1 with TRBJ2-5; 10 bases align to TRBD1. The J call may be faulty, since TRBJ2-7 better matches the DNA end. CDR3 length: 14 residues. Per germline, CDR1 MGHRA and CDR2 YSYEKL. The CDR3 is CASSQGQGFYEQYF. The CDR3 DNA reads as TGCGCCAGCAGCCAGGGACAGGGGTTCTACGAGCAGTACTTC.

V and J are TRBV28 and TRBJ2-3; the D is unclear. This CDR3 has 14 residues. Germline V lookup: CDR1 MDHEN, CDR2 SYDVKM. V was cut by 3 bases and J by 1 base, with 8 bases left in between. In DNA form, the CDR3 reads TGTGCCAGCAGTTTCAGTAGTCGCACAGATACGCAGTATTTT. As protein: CASSFSSRTDTQYF.

This chain links TRBV7-3 with TRBJ1-1; possibly TRBD1 for D (5 bases). Germline CDR1 is SGHTA and CDR2 is FQGTGA. V was trimmed by 4 bases and J by 4 bases, leaving 16 bases between them. The CDR3 loop spans 15 amino acids. The CDR3 DNA sequence: TGTGCCAGCAGCTCGACCCCCGGGACGTCCACTGAAGCTTTCTTT. Translating gives CASSSTPGTSTEAFF.

As for this clone: This specimen includes other DNA sequences encoding the same CDR3. The V gene is TRBV27, the J gene TRBJ1-1; D ambiguous. The CDR3 is 14 residues long. Trimming cost V 3 bases and J 4 bases, with 12 bases left between them. Germline loops: CDR1 MNHEY, CDR2 SMNVEV (reference sequence). The CDR3 DNA sequence: TGTGCCAGCAGTTTGATCCGCGGCGGCACTGAAGCTTTCTTT. Its protein is CASSLIRGGTEAFF.

The chain has TRBV7-9 and TRBJ1-6; 7 nucleotides align to TRBD1. V shed 5 bases, J shed 6 bases, and the junction held 7 bases outside the gene matches. This CDR3 is built from 15 residues. Germline V gene sequence: CDR1 SEHNR, CDR2 FQNEAQ (reference sequence). The DNA of the CDR3 is TGTGCCAGCAGCCACCGGACAGGCACTAATTCACCCCTCCACTTT. It translates to CASSHRTGTNSPLHF.

This chain joins TRBV5-1 and TRBJ2-1; D assignment may be TRBD1 or TRBD2 (5 bases each). Trimming cost V 4 bases and J 0 bases, with 8 bases left between them. CDR1 is SGHRS and CDR2 is YFSETQ in the germline V gene. The CDR3 consists of 14 residues. The CDR3 DNA follows: TGCGCCAGCAGCGGGACGAGCTCCTACAATGAGCAGTTCTTC. Translated, it gives CASSGTSSYNEQFF.